The 5 T cell receptor beta chains reported below all come from one sample, sequenced in a study of blood T cells in healthy people across ages. Primed by a sample-barcoded 5' primer and a J-beta primer mix, a second PCR proceeded for 7 to 11 cycles. TCRdb redid the calling of the 5' RACE reads with MiXCR, one entry per CDR3 protein. The profile shows about 1.7 million distinct CDR3 sequences, 28% of them singletons. The sequenced sample consisted of blood. These receptors came from a woman in her twenties or thirties in good health.

This clonotype was picked up many times. V usage is TRBV20-1 and J usage is TRBJ2-7; D tentatively reads TRBD1 or TRBD2 (5 bases each). The length of the CDR3 is 17 residues. V dropped 3 bases and J dropped 2 bases, with 23 bases sitting between them. The V gene's germline CDR1 is DFQATT and CDR2 SNEGSKA (reference sequence). CDR3 sequence: CSASVPGARSRTYEQYF. The DNA for the CDR3 is TGCAGTGCTAGTGTGCCCGGGGCTCGGAGCCGCACCTACGAGCAGTACTTC.

Notes on this clonotype: Since a much larger clone is just one base distant, this may be a read error. The chain is built from TRBV5-1 and TRBJ1-1; TRBD1 matches 7 bases. CDR3 length equals 16 residues. Per the germline V gene, CDR1 is SGHRS and CDR2 is YFSETQ. This CDR3 is CASSLQPQGEGTEACF. In DNA form, the CDR3 reads TGCGCCAGCAGCTTGCAGCCCCAGGGGGAGGGCACTGAAGCTTGCTTT.

This clonotype was observed a few times. The chain has TRBV4-1 and TRBJ1-6; 9 bases map to TRBD1. With 0 bases clipped from V and 6 bases from J, the junction kept 0 bases outside the gene matches. Germline lookup yields CDR1 MGHRA and CDR2 YSYEKL. CDR3 length: 15 amino acids. In DNA form, the CDR3 reads TGCGCCAGCAGCCAAGAGGGACAGGGTAATTCACCCCTCCACTTT. It is translated as CASSQEGQGNSPLHF.

This clonotype has just a few counts. The CDR3 sequence is CASSPTRDVRGAFF. As DNA, the CDR3 is TGTGCCAGCAGTCCTACTCGGGACGTAAGAGGAGCTTTCTTT. The chain couples TRBV6-6 to TRBJ1-1; weak D call: TRBD1 (5 bases). Germline V lookup: CDR1 MNHNY, CDR2 SVGAGI (reference sequence). V was clipped by 5 bases and J by 10 bases, with 20 bases between them. The CDR3 runs 14 residues.

The rearrangement links TRBV7-2 to TRBJ1-6; TRBD1 matches at 7 bases. This CDR3 is 17 amino acids long. Germline loops: CDR1 SGHTA, CDR2 FQGNSA. The V segment lost 4 bases and the J segment 0 bases; nucleotides outside the gene matches: 6. CDR3 sequence: CASSSRTGLSYNSPLHF. The CDR3, as DNA: TGTGCCAGCAGCTCTCGGACAGGACTCTCCTATAATTCACCCCTCCACTTT. Full variable domain (remainder filled in from reference TRBV7-2 and TRBJ1-6): GAGVSQSPSNKVTEKGKDVELRCDPISGHTALYWYRQSLGQGLEFLIYFQGNSAPDKSGLPSDRFSAERTGGSVSTLTIQRTQQEDSAVYLCASSSRTGLSYNSPLHFGNGTRLTVT.